A selection of T cell receptor beta chains follows, all from one sample in a study of blood T cells in healthy people across ages. TCRdb reprocessed the 5' RACE reads via MiXCR and lists one record per CDR3 protein. The table includes roughly 800,000 distinct CDR3 sequences, roughly 24% detected once. The data also belong to a second study, concerning T cells of mothers and their children.

The material sequenced was blood. These receptor sequences come from a boy younger than 18 in good health. Each CDR3 is given with its conserved first and last residue. A D gene is named only where the DNA matches it firmly. The size of a clone is reported for some rows only, either as once, few or many, or as a class for expanded clones.

V	size	D	J	DNA	CDR3
TRBV3-1	-	-	TRBJ2-7	TGTGCCAGCAGCCACGGACGGATTTACGAGCAGTACTTC	CASSHGRIYEQYF
TRBV7-9	-	TRBD1	TRBJ2-7	TGTGCCAGCAGCCTAAAGGGGACAGGGGCCTACGAGCAGTACTTC	CASSLKGTGAYEQYF
TRBV7-2	few	-	TRBJ2-2	TGTGCCAGCAGCTTAGCTTTCGGCCACCGCGCGAACACCGGGGAGCTGTTTTTT	CASSLAFGHRANTGELFF
TRBV5-1	many	TRBD2	TRBJ2-7	TGCGCCAGCAGCCCCGGACTAGCGGGGGGTACCTACGAGCAGTACTTC	CASSPGLAGGTYEQYF
TRBV20-1	few	-	TRBJ2-2	TGCAGTGCTAGTTCTAAACCCACCGGGGAGCTGTTTTTT	CSASSKPTGELFF
TRBV5-1	-	-	TRBJ2-6	TGCGCCAGCAGCTTGAGAAGCGGGGACAGGCCCTCTGGGGCCAACGTCCTGACTTTC	CASSLRSGDRPSGANVLTF
TRBV5-1	-	TRBD1	TRBJ2-5	TGCGCCAGCAGCTCGGGACAGGGGGCTAAGAAGACCCAGTACTTC	CASSSGQGAKKTQYF
TRBV28	few	TRBD1	TRBJ2-2	TGTGCCGCTCGGACAGGGAACGACGGGGAGCTGTTTTTT	CAARTGNDGELFF
TRBV4-1	few	-	TRBJ2-7	TGCGCCAGCAGCCAAACGTTCCGGGGACCCTACGAGCAGTACTTC	CASSQTFRGPYEQYF
TRBV20-1	many	-	TRBJ1-4	TGCAGTGCTAGAGAGGGTGAAAAACTGTTTTTT	CSAREGEKLFF
TRBV20-1	-	-	TRBJ2-7	TGCAGTGCTAGAGTGGGCGGTTCTGACTACGAGCAGTACTTC	CSARVGGSDYEQYF
TRBV12-3/TRBV12-4	few	-	TRBJ1-6	TGTGCCAGCAGTCAACAGGGCGGCTATAATTCACCCCTCCACTTT	CASSQQGGYNSPLHF
TRBV6-1	-	-	TRBJ1-4	TGTGCCAGCAGTGAACTCGGCAGTCCTAATGAAAAACTGTTTTTT	CASSELGSPNEKLFF